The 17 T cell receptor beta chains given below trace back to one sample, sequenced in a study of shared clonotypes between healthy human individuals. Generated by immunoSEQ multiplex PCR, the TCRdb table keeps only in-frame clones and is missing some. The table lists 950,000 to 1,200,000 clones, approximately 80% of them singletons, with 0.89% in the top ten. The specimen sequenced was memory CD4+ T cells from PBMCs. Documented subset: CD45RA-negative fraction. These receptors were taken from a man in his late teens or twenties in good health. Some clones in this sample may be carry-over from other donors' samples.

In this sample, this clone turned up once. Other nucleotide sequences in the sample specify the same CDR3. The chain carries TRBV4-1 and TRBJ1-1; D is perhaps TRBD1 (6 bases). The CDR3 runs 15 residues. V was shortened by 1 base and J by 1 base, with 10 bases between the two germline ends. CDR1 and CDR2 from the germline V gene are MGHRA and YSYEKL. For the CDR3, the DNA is TGCGCCAGCAGCCAAGGTTGGGGGGCGAACACTGAAGCTTTCTTT. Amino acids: CASSQGWGANTEAFF.

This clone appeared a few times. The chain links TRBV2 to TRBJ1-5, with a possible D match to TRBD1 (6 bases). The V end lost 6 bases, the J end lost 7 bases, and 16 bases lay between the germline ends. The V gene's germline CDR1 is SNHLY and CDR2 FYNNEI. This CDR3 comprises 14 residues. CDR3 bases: TGTGCCAGCAGCCGGGACACCCGCTCCCAGCCCCAGCATTTT. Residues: CASSRDTRSQPQHF. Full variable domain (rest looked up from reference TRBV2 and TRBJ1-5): EPEVTQTPSHQVTQMGQEVILRCVPISNHLYFYWYRQILGQKVEFLVSFYNNEISEKSEIFDDQFSVERPDGSNFTLKIRSTKLEDSAMYFCASSRDTRSQPQHFGDGTRLSIL.

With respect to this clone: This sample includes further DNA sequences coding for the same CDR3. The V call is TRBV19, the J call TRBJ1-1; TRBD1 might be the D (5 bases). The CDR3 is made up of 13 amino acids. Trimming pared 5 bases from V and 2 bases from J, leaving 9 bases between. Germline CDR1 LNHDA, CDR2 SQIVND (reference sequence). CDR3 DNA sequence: TGTGCCAGTAGTGACAGAATAAACACTGAAGCTTTCTTT. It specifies CASSDRINTEAFF.

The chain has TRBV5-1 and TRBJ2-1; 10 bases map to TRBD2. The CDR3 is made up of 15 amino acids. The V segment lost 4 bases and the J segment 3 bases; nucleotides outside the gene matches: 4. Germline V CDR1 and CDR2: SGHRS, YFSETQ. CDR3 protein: CASSPLAGYYNEQFF. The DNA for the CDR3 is TGCGCCAGCAGCCCACTAGCGGGGTACTACAATGAGCAGTTCTTC.

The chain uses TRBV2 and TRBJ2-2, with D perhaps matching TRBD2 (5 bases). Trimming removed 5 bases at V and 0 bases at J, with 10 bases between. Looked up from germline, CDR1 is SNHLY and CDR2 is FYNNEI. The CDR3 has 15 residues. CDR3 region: CASSSTRANTGELFF. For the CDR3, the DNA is TGTGCCAGCAGTTCTACTAGGGCGAACACCGGGGAGCTGTTTTTT.

CDR3 bases: TGTGCCAGCAGGGGAGGGGGAAATGAGCAGTTCTTC. As protein: CASRGGGNEQFF. The chain joins TRBV2 to TRBJ2-1; D possibly corresponds to TRBD2 (7 bases). This CDR3 is built from 12 residues. The V gene lost 6 bases and the J gene lost 7 bases, with 10 bases spanning the gap. Germline loops: CDR1 SNHLY, CDR2 FYNNEI.

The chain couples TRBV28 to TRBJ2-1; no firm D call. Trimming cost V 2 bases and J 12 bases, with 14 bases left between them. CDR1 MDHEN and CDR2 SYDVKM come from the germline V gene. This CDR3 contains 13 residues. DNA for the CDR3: TGTGCCAGCAGTTTAGGTAGTTACGGCGCGCAGTTCTTC. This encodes CASSLGSYGAQFF.

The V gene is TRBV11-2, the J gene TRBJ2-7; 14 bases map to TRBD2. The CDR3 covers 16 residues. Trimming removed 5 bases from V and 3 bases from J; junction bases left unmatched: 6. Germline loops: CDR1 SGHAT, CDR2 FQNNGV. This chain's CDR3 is CASSPGTSGSLYEQYF. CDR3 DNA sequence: TGTGCCAGCAGCCCTGGGACTAGCGGGAGCCTCTACGAGCAGTACTTC.

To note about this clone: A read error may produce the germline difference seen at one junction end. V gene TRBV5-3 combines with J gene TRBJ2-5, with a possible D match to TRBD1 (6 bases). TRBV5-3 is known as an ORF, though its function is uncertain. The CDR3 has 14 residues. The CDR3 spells CASSLLGQGETQYF. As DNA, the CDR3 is TGTGCCAGCAGCTTGTTGGGCCAGGGGGAGACCCAGTACTTC.

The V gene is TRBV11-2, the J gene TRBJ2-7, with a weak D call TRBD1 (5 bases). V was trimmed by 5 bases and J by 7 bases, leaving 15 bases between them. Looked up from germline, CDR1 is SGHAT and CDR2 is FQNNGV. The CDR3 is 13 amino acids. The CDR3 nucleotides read TGTGCCAGCAGCGTCCCAGGGTTGAGAGAGCAGTACTTC. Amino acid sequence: CASSVPGLREQYF.

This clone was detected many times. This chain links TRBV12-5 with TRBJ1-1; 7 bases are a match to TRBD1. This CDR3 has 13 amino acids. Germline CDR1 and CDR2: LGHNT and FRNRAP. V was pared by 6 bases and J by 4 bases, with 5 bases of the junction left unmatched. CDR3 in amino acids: CASGTGTGTEAFF. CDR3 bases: TGTGCTAGTGGGACAGGGACGGGCACTGAAGCTTTCTTT.

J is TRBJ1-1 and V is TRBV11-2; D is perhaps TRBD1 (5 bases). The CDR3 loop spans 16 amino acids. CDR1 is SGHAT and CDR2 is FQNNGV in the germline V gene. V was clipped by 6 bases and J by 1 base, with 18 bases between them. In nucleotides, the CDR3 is TGTGCCAGCAGTCTCAGAACAGGTCGGGGGAACACTGAAGCTTTCTTT. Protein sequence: CASSLRTGRGNTEAFF.

The CDR3 nucleotides read TGTGCCAGCAGTCTAGAGCGCAATGAGCAGTTCTTC. Translation: CASSLERNEQFF. This chain links TRBV7-2 with TRBJ2-1; D remains unclear. The V end lost 6 bases, the J end lost 6 bases, and 9 bases lay between the germline ends. The length of the CDR3 is 12 residues. Germline CDR1 is SGHTA and CDR2 is FQGNSA.

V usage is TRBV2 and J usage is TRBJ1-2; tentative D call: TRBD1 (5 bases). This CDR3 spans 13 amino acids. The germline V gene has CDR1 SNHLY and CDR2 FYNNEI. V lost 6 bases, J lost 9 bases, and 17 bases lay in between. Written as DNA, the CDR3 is TGTGCCAGCAGGCCCTGGGGCAGCACTAGCTACACCTTC. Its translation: CASRPWGSTSYTF.

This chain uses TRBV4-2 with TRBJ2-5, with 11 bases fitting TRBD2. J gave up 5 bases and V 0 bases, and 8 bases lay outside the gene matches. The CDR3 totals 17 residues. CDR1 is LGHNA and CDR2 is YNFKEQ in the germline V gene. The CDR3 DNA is TGTGCCAGCAGCCAAGATGTAGCGGGAGGGCCTCGGGAGACCCAGTACTTC. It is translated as CASSQDVAGGPRETQYF.

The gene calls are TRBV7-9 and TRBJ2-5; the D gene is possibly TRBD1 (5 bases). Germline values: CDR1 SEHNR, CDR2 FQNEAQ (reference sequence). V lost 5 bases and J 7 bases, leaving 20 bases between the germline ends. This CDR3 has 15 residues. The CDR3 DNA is TGTGCCAGCAGCCAAGCAGGCGATTTAAGGGGGACCCAGTACTTC. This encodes CASSQAGDLRGTQYF.

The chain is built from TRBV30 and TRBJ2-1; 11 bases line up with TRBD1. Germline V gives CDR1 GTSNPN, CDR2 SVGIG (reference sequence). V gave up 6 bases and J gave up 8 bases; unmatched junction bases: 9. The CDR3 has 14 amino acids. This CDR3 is CACGDRGGTHEQFF. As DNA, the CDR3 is TGTGCCTGCGGGGACAGGGGGGGGACTCATGAGCAGTTCTTC.